Given below is one T cell receptor beta chain in context. The target antigen is unknown. Germline lookup yields CDR1 MNHEY and CDR2 SVGEGT. The CDR3 loop spans 15 amino acids. With 10 bases clipped from V and 5 bases from J, the junction kept 12 bases outside the gene matches. The sample comes from a study of regulatory T cells in long-lasting Graves disease. Points from the study as a whole: The persistent group shared 2,700 or so public clonotypes, more than the 850 to 1,000 shared by new patients. Repertoires from persistent disease leaned toward TRBV28, TRBJ1-2 and TRBJ2-5.

The authors built TCR beta libraries using iRepertoire HTBI primers and Arm-PCR of CDR3 regions. In the authors' methods: Sample data revealed roughly 62 TRBV and about 15 TRBJ segments. TCRdb analysed the multiplex PCR reads with MiXCR anew, one entry per CDR3 protein. The V and J calls were not made by the authors but by TCRdb's processing. This table holds approximately 470,000 distinct CDR3 sequences, more than 20% found once. Described time point: persistent/refractory GD, antithyroid drugs over 5 years with positive TRAb. There was RNA extracted from PBMCs, and the TCR library was made from it. An endocrinology department located in Xi'an, China, was where the patients came from.

The chain couples TRBV6-2 or TRBV6-3 to TRBJ2-1, with 9 bases matching TRBD2. This clonotype was sampled from a female donor with Graves disease. Material: peripheral blood mononuclear cells (PBMCs), obtained when the disease was refractory, from a patient treated with antithyroid drugs. The CDR3 loop is CATATGSSGDNEQFF. The CDR3 region has the DNA TGTGCCACGGCCACTGGGTCTAGCGGGGACAATGAGCAGTTCTTC.